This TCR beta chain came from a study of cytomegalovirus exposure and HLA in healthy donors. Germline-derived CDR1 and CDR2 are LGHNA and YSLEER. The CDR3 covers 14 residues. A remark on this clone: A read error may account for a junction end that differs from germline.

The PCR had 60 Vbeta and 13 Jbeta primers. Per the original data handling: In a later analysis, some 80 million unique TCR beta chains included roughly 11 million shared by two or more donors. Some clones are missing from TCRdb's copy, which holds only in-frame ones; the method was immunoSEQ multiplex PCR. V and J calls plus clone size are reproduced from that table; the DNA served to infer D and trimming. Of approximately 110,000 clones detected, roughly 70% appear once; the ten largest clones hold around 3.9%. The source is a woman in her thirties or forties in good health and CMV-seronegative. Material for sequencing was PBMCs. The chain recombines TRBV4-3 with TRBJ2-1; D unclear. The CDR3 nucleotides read TGCGCCGGCAGCCTCTCCTACAGAGACAATGAGCAGTTCTTC. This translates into CAGSLSYRDNEQFF.